Below are 16 T cell receptor beta chains sequenced from a single sample in a study of blood T cell repertoires in COVID-19. Libraries were prepared by immunoSEQ multiplex PCR; TCRdb keeps only in-frame clonotypes and omits some of them. The sample contains about 200,000 clones, about 85% of which appear only once. Sequencing was done on a sample of peripheral blood. The receptors were sampled from a woman of 80 years or more with acute or convalescent COVID-19.

The V and J genes are TRBV7-7 and TRBJ2-3, with 11 bases aligning to TRBD2. The CDR3 runs 16 residues. The V gene end was trimmed by 4 bases and the J gene end by 1 base; junction bases not matched to a gene: 4. Germline CDR1 reads SSHAT; CDR2 reads FNYEAQ (reference sequence). DNA of the CDR3: TGTGCCAGCAGCTCCGGACTAGCGGGCGGCACAGATACGCAGTATTTT. Translated, it gives CASSSGLAGGTDTQYF.

V usage is TRBV12-3 or TRBV12-4 and J usage is TRBJ1-3; D perhaps matches TRBD1 (5 bases). Trimming cost V 7 bases and J 4 bases, with 8 bases left between them. CDR3 size: 12 residues. The CDR3 DNA sequence: TGTGCCAGCACGGGGGGGGGAAACACCATATATTTT. It encodes CASTGGGNTIYF.

The V and J genes are TRBV27 and TRBJ1-2; TRBD1 aligns across 9 bases. The CDR3 extends over 15 amino acids. V lost 1 base and J lost 7; bases outside the gene matches: 7. The germline V gene encodes CDR1 MNHEY and CDR2 SMNVEV (reference sequence). This chain's CDR3 is CASSLLGDRAFGYTF. The CDR3 DNA reads as TGTGCCAGCAGTTTATTGGGGGACAGGGCATTTGGCTACACCTTC.

This chain links TRBV19 with TRBJ2-7; 7 positions match TRBD1. Losses at the gene ends were 4 bases for V and 2 bases for J; bases not matched to a gene: 5. The CDR3 is made up of 14 amino acids. Per germline, CDR1 LNHDA and CDR2 SQIVND (reference sequence). The CDR3 loop reads CASSNPGQTYEQYF. CDR3 nucleotides: TGTGCCAGTAGTAACCCGGGACAGACCTACGAGCAGTACTTC.

The rearrangement uses TRBV5-4 and TRBJ2-1, with no clear D. This CDR3 has 15 amino acids. V was cut by 0 bases and J by 0 bases, with 7 bases left in between. Germline values: CDR1 SGHNT, CDR2 YYREEE (reference sequence). The CDR3 protein is CASSLGSSSYNEQFF. The CDR3 region has the DNA TGTGCCAGCAGCTTGGGGAGTAGCTCCTACAATGAGCAGTTCTTC. The entire variable domain, with the rest obtained from reference TRBV5-4 and TRBJ2-1, is as follows: ETGVTQSPTHLIKTRGQQVTLRCSSQSGHNTVSWYQQALGQGPQFIFQYYREEENGRGNFPPRFSGLQFPNYSSELNVNALELDDSALYLCASSLGSSSYNEQFFGPGTRLTVL.

Comment on this clone: Other DNA variants within this sample encode the same CDR3. CDR3 sequence: CASSPRGSTDTQYF. The CDR3 DNA is TGTGCCAGCTCACCCCGGGGAAGCACAGATACGCAGTATTTT. The chain uses TRBV18 and TRBJ2-3, with TRBD2 as a possible D gene (5 bases). CDR3 size: 14 residues. Germline CDR1 reads KGHSH; CDR2 reads LQKENI. V was shortened by 3 bases and J by 0 bases, with 7 bases between the two germline ends.

The chain uses TRBV24-1 and TRBJ2-3, with 12 bases identical to TRBD2. V shed 4 bases, J shed 6 bases, and the junction held 16 bases outside the gene matches. This CDR3 comprises 19 residues. Germline V gene sequence: CDR1 KGHDR, CDR2 SFDVKD. The CDR3 loop is CATSDATSGGQHKRDTQYF. In DNA form, the CDR3 reads TGTGCCACCAGTGACGCGACTAGCGGGGGACAGCATAAAAGGGATACGCAGTATTTT.

Only a few counts were recorded for this clone. The chain uses TRBV7-8 and TRBJ2-1; no clear D gene. The germline CDR1 and CDR2 sequences are SGHVS and FQNEAQ. The CDR3 loop spans 12 amino acids. Between the trimmed V and J ends, which lost 5 bases and 10 bases, there was a span of 12 bases. CDR3 in amino acids: CASSPGEWEQFF. The CDR3 DNA follows: TGTGCCAGCAGCCCCGGTGAGTGGGAGCAGTTCTTC.

This clone came up once. The genes are TRBV19 and TRBJ1-5, with D possibly being TRBD1 (6 bases). This CDR3 is built from 15 residues. V was pared by 5 bases and J by 4 bases, with 15 bases between. Germline assignment: CDR1 LNHDA and CDR2 SQIVND (reference sequence). CDR3 residues: CASSGDIGGNQPQHF. CDR3 DNA: TGTGCCAGTAGTGGTGATATAGGGGGAAATCAGCCCCAGCATTTT.

DNA for the CDR3: TGCGCCAGCAGCTTGGGACCCCCTGGGCAACAGACCCAGTACTTC. Amino acids: CASSLGPPGQQTQYF. This chain uses TRBV5-1 with TRBJ2-5, with D unclear. This CDR3 contains 15 residues. V was shortened by 0 bases and J by 6 bases, with 15 bases between the two germline ends. From germline, CDR1 is SGHRS and CDR2 YFSETQ. Supplemented by reference TRBV5-1 and TRBJ2-5, the full variable domain reads KAGVTQTPRYLIKTRGQQVTLSCSPISGHRSVSWYQQTPGQGLQFLFEYFSETQRNKGNFPGRFSGRQFSNSRSEMNVSTLELGDSALYLCASSLGPPGQQTQYFGPGTRLLVL.

This chain uses TRBV5-4 with TRBJ2-3, with D maybe TRBD1 (6 bases). The CDR3 totals 14 residues. The germline V gene encodes CDR1 SGHNT and CDR2 YYREEE (reference sequence). Trimming cost V 0 bases and J 6 bases, with 11 bases left between them. CDR3 loop: CASSLGQGMDTQYF. The DNA of the CDR3 is TGTGCCAGCAGCTTGGGTCAGGGGATGGATACGCAGTATTTT.

DNA of the CDR3: TGTGCCAGCAGCTCGGACAGGGTTGGGTATGGCTACACCTTC. Translation: CASSSDRVGYGYTF. The V call is TRBV7-9, the J call TRBJ1-2; 8 bases are shared with TRBD1. J gave up 5 bases and V 4 bases, and 6 bases lay outside the gene matches. Germline V gene sequence: CDR1 SEHNR, CDR2 FQNEAQ (reference sequence). The CDR3 is 14 residues long. The complete variable domain, with remaining parts taken from reference TRBV7-9 and TRBJ1-2, reads DTGVSQNPRHKITKRGQNVTFRCDPISEHNRLYWYRQTLGQGPEFLTYFQNEAQLEKSRLLSDRFSAERPKGSFSTLEIQRTEQGDSAMYLCASSSDRVGYGYTFGSGTRLTVV.

This clone was picked up one time. This chain uses TRBV18 with TRBJ2-7, with 7 bases fitting TRBD2. Germline V CDR1 and CDR2: KGHSH, LQKENI. The CDR3 is made up of 14 amino acids. J gave up 2 bases and V 3 bases, and 4 bases lay outside the gene matches. The CDR3 DNA reads TGTGCCAGCTCACCCCGCCGGGAGGCCTACGAGCAGTACTTC. It codes for CASSPRREAYEQYF.

This chain connects TRBV2 to TRBJ1-6; D is possibly TRBD1 (6 bases). The CDR3 is 16 amino acids. Trimming shortened V by 6 bases and J by 8 bases, and 20 bases separated the two germline ends. Germline V lookup: CDR1 SNHLY, CDR2 FYNNEI. CDR3 DNA: TGTGCCAGCAGACTTATAGCGGGACAAAGTGATTCACCCCTCCACTTT. Translation gives CASRLIAGQSDSPLHF.

In DNA, the CDR3 is TGCGCCAGCAGCTTGGCCGGGACAGACCCTAACTATGGCTACACCTTC. This translates into CASSLAGTDPNYGYTF. The J gene is TRBJ1-2, the V gene TRBV5-1; 7 bases match TRBD1. The CDR3 extends over 16 amino acids. Germline CDR1 reads SGHRS; CDR2 reads YFSETQ. V lost 0 bases to trimming and J lost 0 bases; unmatched junction nucleotides: 5.

The chain recombines TRBV25-1 with TRBJ1-3, with D tentatively TRBD1 (6 bases). The CDR3 contains 13 residues. Germline CDR1 reads MGHDK; CDR2 reads SYGVNS. V was clipped by 3 bases and J by 5 bases, with 8 bases between them. CDR3 in DNA: TGTGCCAGCAGTGAGGGGGACAGAAACACCATATATTTT. Amino acids: CASSEGDRNTIYF.